This note documents a single T cell receptor (beta chain) sequence. This clone was counted a single time. The antigen it recognizes is unknown. The record has no base qualities; no much larger clone is one base away. Unmatched junction bases come to 10, with V trimmed by 7 bases and J by 8 bases. CDR1 and CDR2 (SNHLY, FYNNEI) derive from the germline V gene. The CDR3 holds 14 amino acids from the cysteine to the phenylalanine. The entry retains the CDR3 DNA only, 42 bases that are in frame from base 1. Using the deep immunoSEQ assay, TCR CDR3 regions were amplified from genomic DNA by multiplex PCR. Extracted genomic DNA from each cell subset was spread evenly across all wells of several immunoSEQ 96-well plates, with each plate serving as a replicate. For sorted subsets, 200 to 250 ng genomic DNA, equal to tens of thousands of T cell genomes, was loaded into each replicate PCR. Purified libraries were measured with a Qubit 3.0 fluorometer, size-checked on a Bioanalyzer 2100, and measured again with the KAPA Library Quantification kit. Every immunoSEQ 96-well plate was sequenced on a dedicated single-read 150-cycle Illumina NextSeq 550 flow cell. The original methods were these. Because the immunoSEQ output held only junctional sequences and lacked quality scores, the filtering could not match the filtering applied to full-length reads. Sequences were annotated with PyIR, a Python wrapper for IgBLAST v1.9, using IMGT germline references to assign V/J genes and CDR3. Reads with weak V/J assignments (E-value above 1e-6), missing CDR3, stop codons, out-of-frame junctions, or ambiguous translated residues were removed. V3J clonotypes were defined as sequences sharing the same inferred V gene, J gene, and CDR3 amino acid sequence. To compute the percentage overlap between repertoires, the number of shared unique clonotypes was divided by the size of the smaller repertoire. Three approaches were used to assess repertoire richness: RTK rarefaction, the Chao1 estimator, and Recon v2.1 estimates of unobserved clonotypes. Generation probabilities for all TCRbeta clonotypes obtained by the gDNA method from several donors were computed using OLGA. The source is immuneACCESS, and TCRdb retained only in-frame sequences with V and J called. Part of the clones is not carried over; for the studies checked, unresolved V genes explain less than half of this, and the remainder is unexplained. From that table come the V and J calls and clone size; the DNA was used to work out D and trimming. In all, the sample holds millions of clones, and about 93% of those were seen once. The ten largest clones add up to more than 1.5% of the sample.

CD8 naive samples were obtained by positive selection for CCR7 among CD45RO-negative cells, yielding a CD45RA+CCR7+ population from which TemRA cells were excluded. The donors were healthy, HIV-negative adults with no recently reported acute infections or vaccinations. All donors were Caucasian adults living in Nashville, Tennessee, USA. After blood collection by leukapheresis, PBMCs were isolated using Ficoll-Histopaque density gradient centrifugation and then cryopreserved in the vapor phase of liquid nitrogen. Analytical flow cytometry was used to check the purity and quantity of each magnetically sorted T cell population. Each sorted fraction had its genomic DNA isolated and then quantified by UV absorbance on a Nanodrop 2000c. These data are taken from a study of shared clonotypes between healthy human individuals (TCRdb year 2020). Study-wide context: Two women and three men aged 18 to 49 years were included in the cohort. Per donor, three plates each were used for CD4 naive and CD4 memory, two for CD8 naive, and one for CD8 memory. Blood TCR repertoires of five healthy adults were deeply sequenced to estimate repertoire size and the extent of clonotype sharing between individuals. Libraries were prepared and TCR repertoires were sequenced by different laboratories using diverse techniques, in order to increase sequencing depth and limit assay-specific biases. Between about 0.8 and 9 billion PBMCs per donor were obtained by leukapheresis.

The paper as a whole reports these results and caveats: Compared with non-shared clonotypes, the clonotypes found in all four sorted-subset donors had higher generation probabilities. Based on pairwise subsampling, the degree of clonotype sharing among donors was expected to be affected by sequencing depth. Because the study included a small number of donors, the genetic and exposure-history diversity represented was limited. Sampling was restricted to blood, and TCR repertoires in tissues likely differ from the TCR repertoires found in blood. Larger estimated clonotype richness was generally found for naive subsets than for memory subsets. Rarefaction of sorted-subset datasets indicated incomplete sequencing despite the large sequencing depth. Around 5% of naive CD4, around 3.5% of naive CD8, approximately 2% of memory CD4, and approximately 0.4% of memory CD8 clonotypes were shared across several donors.

The rearrangement joined TRBV2 to TRBJ2-1; TRBD2 lines up with 8 middle nucleotides. The TCR was taken from a man aged 18-30 years in good health. Some clones in this sample may be carry-over from other donors' samples. The sequenced sample consisted of naive CD8+ T cells from PBMCs. This sample's cell subset or site label indicates: CD45RA+CCR7+. The CDR3 corresponds to CASNGGRLVDEQFF. At the DNA level, the sequence is TGTGCCAGCAACGGCGGGAGGTTAGTCGATGAGCAGTTCTTC. With all but the CDR3 taken from the reference TRBV2 and TRBJ2-1 genes, the full variable domain is: EPEVTQTPSHQVTQMGQEVILRCVPISNHLYFYWYRQILGQKVEFLVSFYNNEISEKSEIFDDQFSVERPDGSNFTLKIRSTKLEDSAMYFCASNGGRLVDEQFFGPGTRLTVL.